This TCR beta chain was found in a study of blood T cell repertoires in COVID-19. At the level of the study: Italy, Spain and the United States were the sources of the convalescent and acute COVID-19 samples. The cDNA or gDNA used as material had been derived from T cells, B-cell-depleted T cells, or PBMCs.

In the source study's methods: It was from reference gene primer amplification that nucleated cell counts were estimated. Assay used: immunoSEQ multiplex PCR; TCRdb lists only in-frame clones, some missing. V, J and clone size reflect that table, while D and trimming were determined from the DNA. The sample has under 350,000 clones, roughly 91% seen once. This CDR3 has 14 amino acids. Germline V gene data show CDR1 as SNHLY and CDR2 as FYNNEI. V trimming: 5 bases; J trimming: 7 bases; junction bases outside the gene matches: 5. This TCR derives from a middle-aged man with acute or convalescent COVID-19. Sequencing used peripheral blood. The chain uses TRBV2 and TRBJ1-4, with 9 positions matching TRBD1. The CDR3 reads CASSLQGALEKLFF. The CDR3 DNA reads as TGTGCCAGCAGTCTACAGGGGGCGCTTGAAAAACTGTTTTTT.